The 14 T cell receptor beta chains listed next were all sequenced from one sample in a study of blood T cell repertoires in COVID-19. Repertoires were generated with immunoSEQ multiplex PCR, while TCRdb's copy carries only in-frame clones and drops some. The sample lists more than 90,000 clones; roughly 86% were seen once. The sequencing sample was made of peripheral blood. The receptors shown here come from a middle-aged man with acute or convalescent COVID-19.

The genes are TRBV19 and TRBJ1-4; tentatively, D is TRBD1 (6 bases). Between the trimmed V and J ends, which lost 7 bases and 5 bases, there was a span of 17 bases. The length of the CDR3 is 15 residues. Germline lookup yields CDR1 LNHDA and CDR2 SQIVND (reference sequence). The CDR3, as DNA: TGTGCCAGTACCACACATGGGAGGGGGAATGAAAAACTGTTTTTT. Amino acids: CASTTHGRGNEKLFF.

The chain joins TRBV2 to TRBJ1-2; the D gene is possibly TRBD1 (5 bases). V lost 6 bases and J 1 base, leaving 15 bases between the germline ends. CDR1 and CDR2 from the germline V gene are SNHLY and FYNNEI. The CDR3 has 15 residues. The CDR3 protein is CASSPGLYINYGYTF. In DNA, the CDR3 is TGTGCCAGCAGCCCGGGACTCTACATTAACTATGGCTACACCTTC. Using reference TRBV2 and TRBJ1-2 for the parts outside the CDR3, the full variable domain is EPEVTQTPSHQVTQMGQEVILRCVPISNHLYFYWYRQILGQKVEFLVSFYNNEISEKSEIFDDQFSVERPDGSNFTLKIRSTKLEDSAMYFCASSPGLYINYGYTFGSGTRLTVV.

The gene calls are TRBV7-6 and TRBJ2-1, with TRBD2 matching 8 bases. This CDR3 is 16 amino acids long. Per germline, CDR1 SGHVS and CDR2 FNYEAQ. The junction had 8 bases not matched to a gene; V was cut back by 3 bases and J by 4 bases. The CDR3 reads CASSFRVAGSYNEQFF. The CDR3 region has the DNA TGTGCCAGCAGCTTTAGGGTAGCGGGAAGTTACAATGAGCAGTTCTTC. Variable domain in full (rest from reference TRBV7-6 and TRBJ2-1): GAGVSQSPRYKVTKRGQDVALRCDPISGHVSLYWYRQALGQGPEFLTYFNYEAQQDKSGLPNDRFSAERPEGSISTLTIQRTEQRDSAMYRCASSFRVAGSYNEQFFGPGTRLTVL.

In DNA, the CDR3 is TGTGCCAGCAGAATACCGGGACTAGCGGGCCTTGGGGAGCAGTTCTTC. This codes for CASRIPGLAGLGEQFF. This chain connects TRBV25-1 to TRBJ2-1, with 12 bases that match TRBD2. The germline gives CDR1 MGHDK, CDR2 SYGVNS. After removal of 6 bases from V and 10 bases from J, the junction contained 13 bases not matched to a gene. The CDR3 totals 16 residues.

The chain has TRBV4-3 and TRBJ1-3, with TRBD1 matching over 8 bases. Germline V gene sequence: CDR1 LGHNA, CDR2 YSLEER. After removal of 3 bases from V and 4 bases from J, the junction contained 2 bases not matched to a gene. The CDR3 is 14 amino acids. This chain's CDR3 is CASSQGTGGNTIYF. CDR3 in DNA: TGCGCCAGCAGCCAGGGGACAGGCGGAAACACCATATATTTT.

The CDR3: CASSPLMSGGGSPLHF. CDR3 DNA: TGTGCCAGCAGCCCCCTGATGTCGGGGGGCGGTTCACCCCTCCACTTT. The chain links TRBV3-1 (or the pseudogene TRBV3-2) to TRBJ1-6; a weak D match, TRBD1 (6 bases). Germline assignment: CDR1 LGHDT and CDR2 YNNKEL (reference sequence). This CDR3 region has 16 residues. Deletions cut 4 bases from V and 9 bases from J, with 19 bases between.

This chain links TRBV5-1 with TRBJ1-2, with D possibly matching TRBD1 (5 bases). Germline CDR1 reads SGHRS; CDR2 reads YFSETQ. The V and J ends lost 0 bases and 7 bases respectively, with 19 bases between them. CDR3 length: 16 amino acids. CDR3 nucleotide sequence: TGCGCCAGCAGCTTGGGACTCCAAACAGGTTATGGTGGCTACACCTTC. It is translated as CASSLGLQTGYGGYTF.

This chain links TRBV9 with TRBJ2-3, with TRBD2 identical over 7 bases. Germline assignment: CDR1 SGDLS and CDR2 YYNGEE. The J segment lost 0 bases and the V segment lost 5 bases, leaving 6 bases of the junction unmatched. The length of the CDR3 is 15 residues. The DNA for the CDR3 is TGTGCCAGCAGAGGACGGGACTATAGCACAGATACGCAGTATTTT. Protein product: CASRGRDYSTDTQYF.

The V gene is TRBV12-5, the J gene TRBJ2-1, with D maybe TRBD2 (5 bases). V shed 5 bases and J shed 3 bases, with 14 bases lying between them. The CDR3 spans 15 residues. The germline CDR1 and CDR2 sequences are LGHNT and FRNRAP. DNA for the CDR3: TGTGCTAGTGGTCGTTCCGGGATTCTCTACAATGAGCAGTTCTTC. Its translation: CASGRSGILYNEQFF.

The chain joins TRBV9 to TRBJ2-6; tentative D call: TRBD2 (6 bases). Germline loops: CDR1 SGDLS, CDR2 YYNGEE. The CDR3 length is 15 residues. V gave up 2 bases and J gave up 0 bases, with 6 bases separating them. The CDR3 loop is CASSVGGSGANVLTF. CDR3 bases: TGTGCCAGCAGCGTGGGGGGCTCTGGGGCCAACGTCCTGACTTTC.

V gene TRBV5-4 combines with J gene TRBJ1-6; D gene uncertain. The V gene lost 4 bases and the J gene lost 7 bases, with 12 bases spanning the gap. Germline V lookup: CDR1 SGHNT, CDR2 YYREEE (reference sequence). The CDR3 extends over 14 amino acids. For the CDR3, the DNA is TGTGCCAGCAGCCCGGTTGGGCCAAATTCACCCCTCCACTTT. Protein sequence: CASSPVGPNSPLHF.

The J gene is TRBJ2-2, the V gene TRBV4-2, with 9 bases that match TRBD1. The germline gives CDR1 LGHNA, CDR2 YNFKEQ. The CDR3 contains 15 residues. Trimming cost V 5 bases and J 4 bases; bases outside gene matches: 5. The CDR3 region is CASSTRTGVTGELFF. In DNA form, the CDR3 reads TGTGCCAGCAGCACCCGGACAGGGGTCACCGGGGAGCTGTTTTTT.

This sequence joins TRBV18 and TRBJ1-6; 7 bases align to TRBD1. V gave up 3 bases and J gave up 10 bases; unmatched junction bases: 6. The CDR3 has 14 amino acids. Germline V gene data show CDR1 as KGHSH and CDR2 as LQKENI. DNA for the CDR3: TGTGCCAGCTCACCTCTAGACAGGGAGTCACCCCTCCACTTT. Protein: CASSPLDRESPLHF.

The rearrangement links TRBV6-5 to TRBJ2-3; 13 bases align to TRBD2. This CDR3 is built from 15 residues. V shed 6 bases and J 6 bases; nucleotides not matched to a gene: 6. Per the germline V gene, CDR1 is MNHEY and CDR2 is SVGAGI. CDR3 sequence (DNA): TGTGCCAGCAGGACTAGCGGGGGGACCGCGGATACGCAGTATTTT. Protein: CASRTSGGTADTQYF.